Presented here are 25 T cell receptor beta chains from one specimen sequenced in a study of T cells in tumors after PD-1 blockade. TCRdb keeps only in-frame clones here, not all; method: immunoSEQ multiplex PCR. The sample lists 4,500 to 6,500 clones, 55% to 75% occurring once. The sequenced sample was tumor tissue, obtained before anti-PD-1 treatment. The receptors derive from a human donor with basal cell carcinoma.

This clone showed up just a few times. The chain recombines TRBV6-4 with TRBJ2-3; D may be TRBD1 (5 bases). Deletions cut 0 bases from V and 4 bases from J, with 5 bases between. Looked up from germline, CDR1 is MRHNA and CDR2 is SNTAGT. There are 13 residues in the CDR3. The CDR3 spells CASSDSGPDTQYF. The CDR3 region has the DNA TGTGCCAGCAGTGACTCGGGGCCAGATACGCAGTATTTT.

The chain links TRBV6-4 to TRBJ2-1; TRBD2 matches 11 bases. CDR3 length: 15 residues. V gave up 0 bases and J gave up 6 bases; unmatched junction bases: 1. Germline CDR1 is MRHNA and CDR2 is SNTAGT. For the CDR3, the DNA is TGTGCCAGCAGTGACTCTAGCGGGGGGGCCAATGAGCAGTTCTTC. It codes for CASSDSSGGANEQFF.

V is TRBV5-6 and J is TRBJ1-5; the D is unclear. The CDR3 length is 15 residues. V shed 6 bases and J shed 3 bases, with 16 bases lying between them. Looked up from germline, CDR1 is SGHDT and CDR2 is YYEEEE. The CDR3 is CASTRFAEYNQPQHF. Written as DNA, the CDR3 is TGTGCCAGCACCCGATTTGCAGAGTACAATCAGCCCCAGCATTTT.

The chain uses TRBV5-6 and TRBJ1-1; possible D gene TRBD1, 6 bases. The V gene lost 5 bases and the J gene lost 1 base, with 12 bases spanning the gap. The length of the CDR3 is 14 residues. Germline V CDR1 and CDR2: SGHDT, YYEEEE. The CDR3 loop is CASSRGQRNTEAFF. The CDR3 DNA sequence: TGTGCCAGCAGTCGTGGACAGCGGAACACTGAAGCTTTCTTT.

This clone was seen a handful of times. V is TRBV6-1 and J is TRBJ1-5; no reliable D call. The V end lost 2 bases, the J end lost 1 base, and 9 bases lay between the germline ends. This CDR3 region has 15 residues. Germline CDR1 MNHNS, CDR2 SASEGT. The CDR3 sequence is CASSELSMSNQPQHF. The CDR3 nucleotides read TGTGCCAGCAGTGAACTCAGCATGAGCAATCAGCCCCAGCATTTT.

This clone came up a few times. The chain is built from TRBV25-1 and TRBJ1-5; tentatively, D is TRBD1 (5 bases). CDR3 length: 13 residues. Germline V gene sequence: CDR1 MGHDK, CDR2 SYGVNS. V was clipped by 5 bases and J by 5 bases, with 10 bases between them. The CDR3 DNA reads as TGTGCCAGCAGTCACGGGGCCTATCAGCCCCAGCATTTT. It yields the protein CASSHGAYQPQHF.

The V gene is TRBV9, the J gene TRBJ1-4, with D maybe TRBD1 (6 bases). CDR3 length: 16 residues. V lost 0 bases and J lost 5, with 14 bases in between. Germline values: CDR1 SGDLS, CDR2 YYNGEE. In nucleotides, the CDR3 is TGTGCCAGCAGCGTAGGAGCCCCCAGGGGAAATGAAAAACTGTTTTTT. Its translation is CASSVGAPRGNEKLFF.

Details on this clone: Sequence at one end of the junction differs from germline and may be a read error. V gene TRBV7-7 combines with J gene TRBJ2-3; 13 bases line up with TRBD2. Per germline, CDR1 SSHAT and CDR2 FNYEAQ (reference sequence). The CDR3 totals 16 residues. The CDR3 spells CASSPALAGGPDTQYF. The CDR3 DNA follows: TGTGCTAGCAGTCCAGCACTAGCGGGGGGGCCAGATACGCAGTATTTT.

The chain joins TRBV10-2 to TRBJ2-3; 8 bases are shared with TRBD2. CDR3 size: 16 residues. Germline CDR1 is WSHSY and CDR2 is SAAADI. Germline trimming cut 11 bases from V and 1 base from J; bases unmatched to any gene: 14. The CDR3 loop reads CASGGAGDWGTDTQYF. CDR3 in DNA: TGCGCCTCCGGAGGAGCGGGGGATTGGGGCACAGATACGCAGTATTTT.

V is TRBV28 and J is TRBJ1-3; perhaps TRBD1 as D (5 bases). The V and J ends lost 6 bases and 1 base respectively, with 13 bases between them. The CDR3 contains 15 residues. Germline values: CDR1 MDHEN, CDR2 SYDVKM. The CDR3 region has the DNA TGTGCCAGCAGCAAGGGAGGGGTTTCTGGAAACACCATATATTTT. It yields the protein CASSKGGVSGNTIYF.

This chain uses TRBV6-5 with TRBJ1-2; the match to TRBD1 covers 7 bases. V was clipped by 0 bases and J by 0 bases; unmatched bases: 4. The CDR3 sequence is 16 residues long. Germline CDR1 is MNHEY and CDR2 is SVGAGI. The CDR3 DNA follows: TGTGCCAGCAGTTACTCGAGGACAGGAGCTAACTATGGCTACACCTTC. Translation gives CASSYSRTGANYGYTF.

V usage is TRBV5-1 and J usage is TRBJ2-7, with D possibly matching TRBD1 (6 bases). The ends were cut back, 3 bases at V and 0 bases at J, with 16 bases in the middle. CDR1 SGHRS and CDR2 YFSETQ come from the germline V gene. The CDR3 extends over 16 amino acids. CDR3 in DNA: TGCGCCAGCAGCTCTCAGGGGTTCGGGACCTCCTACGAGCAGTACTTC. It codes for CASSSQGFGTSYEQYF.

This sequence joins TRBV11-3 and TRBJ2-4; no firm D call. The CDR3 is made up of 14 amino acids. Germline values: CDR1 SGHNT, CDR2 YENEEA. Trimming took off 6 bases at V and 2 bases at J, with 11 bases between the two ends. In nucleotides, the CDR3 is TGTGCCAGCAGTACCGGCCTAACCAAAAACATTCAGTACTTC. This encodes CASSTGLTKNIQYF.

The V call is TRBV29-1, the J call TRBJ2-7, with a tentative D call TRBD2 (6 bases). Near its end, the DNA agrees better with TRBJ2-5, so the J call may be wrong. This CDR3 spans 15 amino acids. Germline loops: CDR1 SQVTM, CDR2 ANQGSEA. CDR3 nucleotides: TGCAGCGTTGAAACTGATAGCGGTCGGTCCGAGACCCAGTACTTC. It codes for CSVETDSGRSETQYF.

This clone ranks as large (0.1 to 1%). The chain combines TRBV2 with TRBJ1-1; D is uncertain. Trimming stripped 3 bases from V and 1 base from J, with 6 bases between. The germline V gene encodes CDR1 SNHLY and CDR2 FYNNEI. The CDR3 is 13 amino acids. CDR3: CASSEGGNTEAFF. CDR3 DNA: TGTGCCAGCAGTGAGGGCGGGAACACTGAAGCTTTCTTT.

This chain uses TRBV30 with TRBJ2-1; the D gene is possibly TRBD1 (6 bases). Trimming took 4 bases from V and 0 from J, leaving 16 bases between them. The CDR3 consists of 16 residues. CDR1 and CDR2 from the germline V gene are GTSNPN and SVGIG (reference sequence). DNA for the CDR3: TGTGCCTGGACGTTCCTTGGGGGCTCCTCCTACAATGAGCAGTTCTTC. Encoded protein: CAWTFLGGSSYNEQFF.

The rearrangement joins TRBV19 to TRBJ2-2; 11 bases align to TRBD2. CDR1 and CDR2 (germline): LNHDA, SQIVND (reference sequence). V was pared by 5 bases and J by 7 bases, with 12 bases of the junction left unmatched. The CDR3 covers 17 residues. The CDR3, as DNA: TGTGCCAGTAGTGCTCCTAGCGGGGGGACCCTCGGCGGGGAGCTGTTTTTT. Protein sequence: CASSAPSGGTLGGELFF.

This rearrangement joins TRBV7-6 to TRBJ2-1; 9 nucleotides match TRBD1. V was clipped by 5 bases and J by 1 base; unmatched bases: 6. Germline V gene lookup returns CDR1 SGHVS and CDR2 FNYEAQ. This CDR3 has 16 residues. This CDR3 is CASSQGTGYSYNEQFF. The CDR3 DNA sequence: TGTGCCAGCAGCCAAGGGACAGGGTATTCCTACAATGAGCAGTTCTTC.

The J gene is TRBJ1-1, the V gene TRBV10-2, with 9 bases aligning to TRBD1. The germline V gene encodes CDR1 WSHSY and CDR2 SAAADI. Trimming at V came to 7 bases and at J to 11 bases, leaving 5 bases not matched to a gene. The CDR3 runs 11 residues. The CDR3 reads CASKWTGEAFF. CDR3 in DNA: TGCGCCAGCAAATGGACAGGGGAGGCTTTCTTT.

The V call is TRBV7-9, the J call TRBJ2-1; 9 nucleotides align to TRBD2. Germline CDR1 reads SEHNR; CDR2 reads FQNEAQ (reference sequence). This CDR3 comprises 15 residues. J gave up 8 bases and V 6 bases, and 11 bases lay outside the gene matches. The CDR3 loop is CASRYAGGPVDEQFF. The CDR3 nucleotides read TGTGCCAGCAGGTATGCGGGGGGGCCTGTCGATGAGCAGTTCTTC. The whole variable domain, filled in from reference TRBV7-9 and TRBJ2-1, reads DTGVSQNPRHKITKRGQNVTFRCDPISEHNRLYWYRQTLGQGPEFLTYFQNEAQLEKSRLLSDRFSAERPKGSFSTLEIQRTEQGDSAMYLCASRYAGGPVDEQFFGPGTRLTVL.

This chain uses TRBV4-1 with TRBJ2-5; weak D call: TRBD2 (7 bases). V lost 0 bases and J lost 4, with 24 bases in between. Germline values: CDR1 MGHRA, CDR2 YSYEKL. This CDR3 comprises 19 residues. CDR3 sequence reads: CASSQDRGGQGSRRETQYF. The CDR3 DNA sequence: TGCGCCAGCAGCCAAGATAGGGGGGGGCAGGGCAGCCGTCGAGAGACCCAGTACTTC.

This clone is judged large. The CDR3 protein is CASSSTDRVNEKLFF. The CDR3 coding sequence is TGCGCCAGCAGCTCGACTGACAGGGTAAATGAAAAACTGTTTTTT. The V and J genes are TRBV4-1 and TRBJ1-4; 7 nucleotides match TRBD1. The CDR3 is 15 residues long. Per germline, CDR1 MGHRA and CDR2 YSYEKL. The junction had 8 bases not matched to a gene; V was cut back by 5 bases and J by 5 bases.

This clone occurred once. The V call is TRBV5-1, the J call TRBJ2-3; D is unclear. Trimming removed 3 bases from V and 11 bases from J, with 16 bases in between. The CDR3 is made up of 13 amino acids. Germline CDR1 reads SGHRS; CDR2 reads YFSETQ. CDR3 bases: TGCGCCAGCAGCTCCCTGCAGGTGCCGGGGCAGTATTTT. Translation gives CASSSLQVPGQYF.

This chain joins TRBV5-1 and TRBJ2-5; 10 bases match TRBD2. The CDR3 is 15 amino acids. With V trimmed by 5 bases and J by 3 bases, 7 bases remained unmatched. Per germline, CDR1 SGHRS and CDR2 YFSETQ. CDR3 nucleotide sequence: TGCGCCAGCAGTCGAAGCGGGGGGGGCGAAGAGACCCAGTACTTC. Translating gives CASSRSGGGEETQYF.

The V and J genes are TRBV6-4 and TRBJ2-1, with TRBD2 matching over 9 bases. Germline loops: CDR1 MRHNA, CDR2 SNTAGT. This CDR3 has 15 residues. V shed 0 bases and J 7 bases; nucleotides not matched to a gene: 4. CDR3 in amino acids: CASSDSSAGGNEQFF. The CDR3 DNA reads TGTGCCAGCAGTGACTCGTCAGCGGGGGGTAATGAGCAGTTCTTC.